Listed here is a single T cell receptor beta chain. Germline-derived CDR1 and CDR2 are SGHRS and YFSETQ. This CDR3 region has 11 residues. Trimming stripped 0 bases from V and 11 bases from J, with 8 bases between. The sample is drawn from a study of CD8 T cells in Susac syndrome. The authors reverse transcribed about 0.5 to 1 ug RNA with random hexamers. TCR beta CDR3 was amplified by immunoSEQ multiplex PCR. This amplification extended across 54 Vbeta and 13 Jbeta segments. A single record per CDR3 protein comes from TCRdb applying MiXCR to the immunoSEQ multiplex PCR reads. This sample has approximately 120,000 distinct CDR3 sequences, with 85% to 95% found just once.

This clonotype originated in a human donor with multiple sclerosis. The V gene is TRBV5-1, the J gene TRBJ1-1; no definite D call. What was sequenced was CD8+ T cells from PBMCs. DNA for the CDR3: TGCGCCAGCAGCTTGGGAACCGACGCTTTCTTT. Its translation: CASSLGTDAFF.